Below are 27 T cell receptor beta chains sequenced from a single sample in a study of liver allograft versus peripheral blood T cells. Overall study context: Transplanted livers and recipients' peripheral blood had their T cell receptor repertoires compared.

MiXCR, applied by TCRdb to the reads, yields one record per CDR3 protein. The sample has about 14,000 distinct CDR3 sequences, 20% to 25% seen once. The receptors originated from a human patient who had a liver transplant. Some T cells may be provided by the graft donor.

By sample fraction, this clonotype is medium-sized (0.01 to 0.1%). This rearrangement joins TRBV6-1 to TRBJ1-2, with D tentatively TRBD1 (5 bases). The CDR3 runs to 16 residues. The V gene's germline CDR1 is MNHNS and CDR2 SASEGT. V lost 7 bases, J lost 3 bases, and 21 bases lay in between. CDR3 DNA: TGTGCCAGCATCCCGTACCCTTTTAGGGGAGACTATGGCTACACCTTC. Translated: CASIPYPFRGDYGYTF.

At least ten counts were recorded for this clonotype. The chain links TRBV10-3 to TRBJ2-1; no clear D. Per the germline V gene, CDR1 is ENHRY and CDR2 is SYGVKD. CDR3 length equals 12 residues. Trimming removed 0 bases at V and 8 bases at J, with 5 bases between. CDR3 in DNA: TGTGCCATCAGTGAGTCGGGTGATGAGCAGTTCTTC. Protein product: CAISESGDEQFF.

J is TRBJ1-6 and V is TRBV6-6; D gene ambiguous. Germline values: CDR1 MNHNY, CDR2 SVGAGI (reference sequence). This CDR3 has 14 amino acids. V was trimmed by 4 bases and J by 7 bases, leaving 11 bases between them. CDR3 amino acids: CASSWEGWNSPLHF. CDR3 bases: TGTGCCAGCAGTTGGGAGGGATGGAATTCACCCCTCCACTTT.

This clonotype is medium-sized (0.01 to 0.1%) within its sample. This sequence joins TRBV19 and TRBJ1-1, with a tentative D call TRBD1 (5 bases). V lost 2 bases, J lost 10 bases, and 20 bases lay in between. CDR1 and CDR2 from the germline V gene are LNHDA and SQIVND (reference sequence). This CDR3 has 15 residues. DNA of the CDR3: TGTGCCAGTAGTATACAAACAGGTGGGGCAGAAGTAGCTTTCTTT. This sequence encodes CASSIQTGGAEVAFF.

V and J are TRBV5-5 and TRBJ1-1, with D unresolved. CDR1 and CDR2 (germline): SGHKS, YYEKEE (reference sequence). Trimming took 2 bases from V and 3 from J, leaving 14 bases between them. This CDR3 comprises 15 residues. DNA of the CDR3: TGTGCCAGCAGCTTTGGAAGTGTCCGCCACACTGAAGCTTTCTTT. It yields the protein CASSFGSVRHTEAFF.

This clonotype was recorded at least ten times. This chain links TRBV15 with TRBJ1-3; D is unresolved. Germline lookup yields CDR1 LNHNV and CDR2 YYDKDF (reference sequence). CDR3 length equals 14 residues. V was clipped by 5 bases and J by 0 bases, with 8 bases between them. The CDR3 nucleotides are TGTGCCACCAGCCCGACCTTCTCTGGAAACACCATATATTTT. It yields the protein CATSPTFSGNTIYF.

The chain links TRBV7-3 to TRBJ2-3, with D unresolved. The V end lost 5 bases, the J end lost 6 bases, and 9 bases lay between the germline ends. The CDR3 runs 12 residues. The germline CDR1 and CDR2 sequences are SGHTA and FQGTGA. The CDR3, as DNA: TGTGCCAGCAGCGCCTACGGGGATACGCAGTATTTT. It translates to CASSAYGDTQYF.

The chain is built from TRBV5-5 and TRBJ2-1; 9 bases line up with TRBD1. The CDR3 spans 13 residues. Germline V gives CDR1 SGHKS, CDR2 YYEKEE (reference sequence). V lost 4 bases, J lost 8 bases, and 4 bases stayed unmatched. This chain's CDR3 is CASSLGTGYEQFF. CDR3 sequence (DNA): TGTGCCAGCAGCCTCGGGACAGGGTATGAGCAGTTCTTC.

Many counts were recorded for this clonotype. The chain couples TRBV7-9 to TRBJ1-5; D perhaps matches TRBD1 (5 bases). Germline V gene sequence: CDR1 SEHNR, CDR2 FQNEAQ (reference sequence). The CDR3 extends over 14 amino acids. V lost 5 bases to trimming and J lost 1 base, with 9 bases between them. The CDR3 spells CASSTRDSNQPQHF. The CDR3, as DNA: TGTGCCAGCAGCACCCGGGACAGCAATCAGCCCCAGCATTTT.

This clonotype was seen repeatedly, ten times or more. The gene calls are TRBV6-2 or TRBV6-3 and TRBJ1-1, with D maybe TRBD1 (5 bases). V was cut by 2 bases and J by 7 bases, with 11 bases left in between. Germline V CDR1 and CDR2: MNHEY, SVGEGT. The CDR3 is 13 residues long. Here the CDR3 DNA reads TGTGCCAGCAGTTACATCCGGGGCCTTGAAGCTTTCTTT. It specifies CASSYIRGLEAFF.

The sample holds many counts of this clonotype. The V call is TRBV6-1, the J call TRBJ1-2; D is possibly TRBD1 (5 bases). The CDR3 totals 16 residues. V shed 10 bases and J shed 6 bases, with 27 bases lying between them. Germline loops: CDR1 MNHNS, CDR2 SASEGT. The CDR3 coding sequence is TGTGCCACCCTGTATGGGCCGGGACGGAGGTTGGATGGCTACACCTTC. Translated: CATLYGPGRRLDGYTF.

This clonotype was found many times. This chain connects TRBV10-3 to TRBJ1-5; no clear D gene. CDR3 size: 12 residues. The V end lost 3 bases, the J end lost 1 base, and 1 base lay between the germline ends. Germline CDR1 is ENHRY and CDR2 is SYGVKD. The CDR3: CAISESNQPQHF. The CDR3 DNA follows: TGTGCCATCAGTGAAAGCAATCAGCCCCAGCATTTT.

This clonotype was found a few times. This chain joins TRBV12-3 or TRBV12-4 and TRBJ1-1, with D unclear. V lost 6 bases and J lost 3, with 11 bases in between. The CDR3 is made up of 13 amino acids. The CDR3 DNA reads TGTGCCAGCAGGCCGGGATGGGACACTGAAGCTTTCTTT. Translated, it gives CASRPGWDTEAFF.

At least ten counts were recorded for this clonotype. The chain is built from TRBV18 and TRBJ2-5; D unresolved. CDR1 is KGHSH, CDR2 LQKENI, per germline. V was cut by 6 bases and J by 5 bases, with 13 bases left in between. The CDR3 runs 13 residues. The CDR3 sequence: CASSPFVGETQYF. The DNA of the CDR3 is TGTGCCAGCTCGCCCTTCGTCGGGGAGACCCAGTACTTC.

The chain links TRBV19 to TRBJ1-5; possibly TRBD1 for D (6 bases). CDR3 length equals 13 residues. The germline V gene encodes CDR1 LNHDA and CDR2 SQIVND (reference sequence). Deletions cut 4 bases from V and 6 bases from J, with 10 bases between. The CDR3 protein is CASSNLGAQPQHF. The CDR3 nucleotides read TGTGCCAGTAGTAATTTGGGGGCTCAGCCCCAGCATTTT.

As DNA, the CDR3 is TGTGCCAGCAGCTTAGCGGGACAGATCGACCATCCTGAAGCTTTCTTT. Its protein product is CASSLAGQIDHPEAFF. V gene TRBV7-9 combines with J gene TRBJ1-1, with 7 bases that match TRBD1. This CDR3 contains 16 residues. V was clipped by 0 bases and J by 6 bases; unmatched bases: 10. Germline loops: CDR1 SEHNR, CDR2 FQNEAQ (reference sequence).

This rearrangement joins TRBV30 to TRBJ2-2, with D possibly TRBD2 on 6 matching bases. Trimming stripped 2 bases from V and 6 bases from J, with 10 bases between. The CDR3 has 13 amino acids. Germline V gene data show CDR1 as GTSNPN and CDR2 as SVGIG (reference sequence). The CDR3 DNA reads as TGTGCCTGGAGTCGGGGCGGGGCCGGGGAGCTGTTTTTT. Encoded protein: CAWSRGGAGELFF.

V and J are TRBV19 and TRBJ1-5; D uncertain. The CDR3 runs to 12 residues. Germline assignment: CDR1 LNHDA and CDR2 SQIVND (reference sequence). Trimming pared 6 bases from V and 3 bases from J, leaving 6 bases between. DNA for the CDR3: TGTGCCAGTAGCGGAGTCAATCAGCCCCAGCATTTT. The encoded protein is CASSGVNQPQHF.

This clonotype was observed many times. The chain is built from TRBV11-2 and TRBJ1-2; 11 bases align to TRBD1. V shed 5 bases, J shed 6 bases, and the junction held 8 bases outside the gene matches. The CDR3 runs 15 residues. Germline lookup yields CDR1 SGHAT and CDR2 FQNNGV. CDR3 nucleotides: TGTGCCAGCAGCGTGGACAGGGGGCCAATCCATGGCTACACCTTC. The encoded protein is CASSVDRGPIHGYTF.

This clonotype was observed at least ten times. The chain combines TRBV6-6 with TRBJ1-1; D unresolved. The ends were cut back, 0 bases at V and 1 base at J, with 9 bases in the middle. Germline V gene data show CDR1 as MNHNY and CDR2 as SVGAGI (reference sequence). The CDR3 runs to 15 residues. The CDR3 region has the DNA TGTGCCAGCAGTTACTCGGGATCAGGGAACACTGAAGCTTTCTTT. The encoded protein is CASSYSGSGNTEAFF.

This clonotype showed up many times. V gene TRBV19 combines with J gene TRBJ1-5; D call uncertain. The germline V gene has CDR1 LNHDA and CDR2 SQIVND (reference sequence). V gave up 6 bases and J gave up 5 bases, with 8 bases separating them. The CDR3 is 12 amino acids. The CDR3 is CASSDRDQPQHF. The CDR3 nucleotides read TGTGCCAGTAGCGATAGGGATCAGCCCCAGCATTTT.

DNA for the CDR3: TGTGCCAGCAGCCCCCCGGGACAGGGGAGAGGGACTGAAGCTTTCTTT. Translation gives CASSPPGQGRGTEAFF. The chain carries TRBV5-4 and TRBJ1-1; 10 bases match TRBD1. J lost 5 bases, V lost 4 bases, and 11 bases had no gene match. The CDR3 runs to 16 residues. Germline V gives CDR1 SGHNT, CDR2 YYREEE (reference sequence).

V is TRBV24-1 and J is TRBJ2-2, with 11 positions matching TRBD2. The V gene end was trimmed by 5 bases and the J gene end by 4 bases; junction bases not matched to a gene: 17. The CDR3 length is 20 residues. The V gene's germline CDR1 is KGHDR and CDR2 SFDVKD. The CDR3 region is CATSATPSTSGALPTGELFF. CDR3 in DNA: TGTGCCACCAGTGCCACCCCTTCGACTAGCGGGGCCCTCCCCACCGGGGAGCTGTTTTTT.

In its sample, this clonotype was seen many times. The chain employs TRBV19 and TRBJ1-2; perhaps TRBD1 as D (5 bases). Germline V gene sequence: CDR1 LNHDA, CDR2 SQIVND (reference sequence). The CDR3 is 18 residues long. V was clipped by 7 bases and J by 4 bases, with 28 bases between them. The CDR3 region is CASMSPGLGTTTSYGYTF. In DNA form, the CDR3 reads TGTGCCAGTATGTCTCCCGGTTTGGGGACCACGACTAGCTATGGCTACACCTTC. The whole variable domain, filled in from reference TRBV19 and TRBJ1-2, reads DGGITQSPKYLFRKEGQNVTLSCEQNLNHDAMYWYRQDPGQGLRLIYYSQIVNDFQKGDIAEGYSVSREKKESFPLTVTSAQKNPTAFYLCASMSPGLGTTTSYGYTFGSGTRLTVV.

This clonotype is labeled medium-sized (0.01 to 0.1%). The V call is TRBV18, the J call TRBJ2-7, with D possibly TRBD1 on 6 matching bases. CDR1 KGHSH and CDR2 LQKENI come from the germline V gene. V lost 6 bases to trimming and J lost 2 bases, with 17 bases between them. There are 15 residues in the CDR3. CDR3 DNA sequence: TGTGCCAGCTCCCGTTACAGGGATGAGGCCTACGAGCAGTACTTC. Amino acid sequence: CASSRYRDEAYEQYF.

There are many counts of this clonotype. The genes are TRBV7-2 and TRBJ2-2; D remains ambiguous. V was shortened by 2 bases and J by 4 bases, with 14 bases between the two germline ends. From germline, CDR1 is SGHTA and CDR2 FQGNSA. The CDR3 spans 16 residues. CDR3 nucleotides: TGTGCCAGCAGCTTAAGAAACGGATACTTCACCGGGGAGCTGTTTTTT. Its translation: CASSLRNGYFTGELFF.

This chain uses TRBV27 with TRBJ1-3, with no clear D. V was trimmed by 5 bases and J by 4 bases, leaving 9 bases between them. This CDR3 region has 13 residues. Germline V gives CDR1 MNHEY, CDR2 SMNVEV (reference sequence). The CDR3 reads CASSHPEGNTIYF. CDR3 nucleotide sequence: TGTGCCAGCAGTCATCCGGAAGGAAACACCATATATTTT.